This TCR beta chain was obtained from a study of regulatory T cells in long-lasting Graves disease (dated by TCRdb to 2020 to 2022). In the study overall: In the newly diagnosed Graves' disease group, patients had been taking antithyroid drugs for less than 3 months. A total of roughly 33 samples underwent TCR sequencing: about 13 from persistent and roughly 20 from newly diagnosed Graves' disease patients. This study used TCR sequencing and RNA sequencing of peripheral blood to compare persistent Graves' disease patients against newly diagnosed Graves' disease patients. The study was registered as a clinical trial and conducted in China. What the research found in general, with its limitations: Because the primary lesion, thyroid tissue, could not be accessed, the study looked at peripheral blood alone. The authors noted that the small sample size was a limitation that may lower accuracy. A larger number of public clonotypes was shared among persistent patients (approximately 3,000) than among newly diagnosed patients (approximately 1,000). Lower TCR Shannon entropy and fewer highly expanded clones were observed in persistent Graves' disease patients than in newly diagnosed patients, which suggested clonal expansion. Sequencing and analysis were restricted to the TCR beta chain. Persistent disease showed preferential use of TRBV28, TRBJ1-2 and TRBJ2-5, whereas newly diagnosed disease favored TRBV20-1 and TRBJ2-1.

Looking up the germline V gene yields CDR1 MDHEN and CDR2 SYDVKM. From cysteine to phenylalanine, the CDR3 is 15 amino acids long. Only the CDR3 part of the read is kept: 45 bases, read in frame from the first base. V is clipped by 7 bases and J by 1 base, and the sequence between their germline boundaries is 16 bases long. Library prep was done by multiplex PCR. Sequencing was carried out with an Illumina HiSeq 4000. TCR beta libraries were built with iRepertoire HTBI primers and Arm-PCR amplification of CDR3 regions. Gel purification was performed on PCR products prior to sequencing. In the source study's methods: Gene usage analysis of CDR3 amino acid clonotypes used the 55 to 65 TRBV and approximately 13 TRBJ segments found across samples. COPE and FqMerger were used to merge filtered high-quality paired reads into contigs. BLAST was used to align contigs to the IMGT TRBV, TRBD and TRBJ reference genes, and CDR3 was defined following IMGT. Any clonotype with a frequency above 0.1% was counted as a highly expanded clone. Shannon entropy was used to measure repertoire diversity, and the Gini coefficient was used to measure V-J evenness. A clonotype found in more than one individual was treated as public. TCRdb applied fastp at Q25 and MiXCR to the public reads, then kept only in-frame beta chains. Every CDR3 protein is listed once, alongside the most common genes and DNA of its rows. The V and J calls come from TCRdb's annotation, not from the publication. The sample table shows more than 450,000 distinct CDR3 sequences, and around 12% are seen once. In total, the top ten clones hold more than 8% of the sample.

This clonotype appeared many times. Which antigen it targets is not known. Base qualities are not provided; no much larger clone lies one nucleotide away. The sample's time point label, decoded: newly diagnosed GD, antithyroid drugs for less than 3 months. For both TCR sequencing and RNA sequencing, RNA was extracted from PBMCs in TRIzol. The diagnosis of Graves' disease was made according to American Thyroid Association guidelines. Patients for the study were recruited at an endocrinology department in Xi'an, China. Each patient gave around 9 milliliters of peripheral blood, collected in an EDTA anticoagulant tube. Ficoll Paque Plus density gradient separation was used to isolate PBMCs, and no further T cell sorting was performed. RNA quality was checked with an Agilent 2100 Bioanalyzer and agarose gel, and concentration with a NanoDrop 2000. This same sample was also part of a study on T cells in Graves' hyperthyroidism and ophthalmopathy. As the second publication notes: A patient counted as having stable Graves' hyperthyroidism if no progression to ophthalmopathy occurred over 18 months of follow-up. Hyperthyroidism patients were aged 18 to 65 years and newly diagnosed, with disease duration of less than 2 months. Any patient with an uncontrolled infection, another autoimmune disease, pregnancy or lactation was excluded. Diagnoses were based on clinical symptoms, serum thyroxine and TRAb, thyroid ultrasound and orbital computed tomography. The TCR CDR3 was subjected to a first round of RT-PCR using the HTBI primer set and the Qiagen OneStep RT-PCR kit. Most expanded thyroid clonotypes (frequency above 0.001) were also detected in blood, a finding suggesting that blood repertoires may reflect thyroid immune responses. A 13 V-J signature model separated ophthalmopathy from stable hyperthyroidism, with just over 85% sensitivity and 81.08% specificity in cross-validation and 80%/75% in testing. In validation, the model predicted progression to ophthalmopathy with 55% to 71% sensitivity and approximately 72% specificity, a median of 6.5 months before onset. To identify distinguishing TCR V-J signatures, a discovery cohort of 100 patients was used, comprising under 45 with Graves' ophthalmopathy and some 57 with stable Graves' hyperthyroidism. Prospective prediction of ophthalmopathy was tested in an independent validation cohort of 18 hyperthyroidism patients and 17 patients who later progressed to ophthalmopathy. For training and testing, the 100 or so patients in the discovery cohort were randomly divided in a 7:3 ratio. Thyroid tissue and blood T-cell repertoires from about 6 Graves' hyperthyroidism patients were also compared in the study. Following sampling, methimazole starting at 30 mg daily was given to hyperthyroidism patients, and high-dose intravenous methylprednisolone was given to ophthalmopathy patients. A second multiplex PCR round built the libraries, followed by size selection and purification. Sequencing of the libraries was done on an Illumina HiSeq2000 using paired-end 100 bp reads. SOAPnuke was used to process the raw data, throwing out any read that contained adapters or uncalled bases, had a mean Phred below 15, or lacked an exact constant-primer or identifier match. COPE v1.2.5 was used to merge high-quality paired reads, and clonotypes were defined as unique nucleotide sequences. MiTCR v1.1 was used to align the clonotypes against IMGT TRBV, TRBD and TRBJ reference segments. Only V-J combinations with frequency above 0.0001, covering 99% to 99.2% of repertoires, were analysed. The TCS score was defined as the ratio of F50 (clonal expansion) to E x V (chaos), calculated using BLOSUM62-based TCRdist between CDR3 peptides within each V-J. Welch's t-statistics and random forest reduced 500 to 550 V-J features to 13, which were used in a naive Bayes classifier (R e1071). No statistical method was used to fix the sample size in advance, and group allocation was not hidden from the investigators. According to the paper, TCR Vbeta CDR3 sequencing was carried out on over 130 peripheral blood samples, which came from over 40 ophthalmopathy, roughly 75 hyperthyroidism and around 17 progressor patients.

The V and J segments used are TRBV28 and TRBJ1-2; the D segment could be TRBD1, given 5 matching bases. The sample in question was peripheral blood mononuclear cells (PBMCs), obtained at new diagnosis, from a patient treated with antithyroid drugs. The clonotype was recovered from a woman aged 25 to 39 with Graves disease. Donor details come from another sample of the same person, matched by shared clones. The CDR3 region has the sequence CASKWDSGGNYGYTF. The DNA is TGTGCCAGCAAGTGGGACTCCGGGGGTAACTATGGCTACACCTTC.